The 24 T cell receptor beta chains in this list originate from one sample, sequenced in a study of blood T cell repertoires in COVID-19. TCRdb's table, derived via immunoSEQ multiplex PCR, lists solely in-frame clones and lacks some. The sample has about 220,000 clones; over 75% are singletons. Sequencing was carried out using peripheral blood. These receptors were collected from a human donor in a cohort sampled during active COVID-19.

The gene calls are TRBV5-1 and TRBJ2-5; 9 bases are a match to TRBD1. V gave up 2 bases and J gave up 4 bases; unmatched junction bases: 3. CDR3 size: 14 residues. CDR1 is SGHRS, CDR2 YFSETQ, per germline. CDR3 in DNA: TGCGCCAGCAGCTTAGACAGGGGGGGAGAGACCCAGTACTTC. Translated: CASSLDRGGETQYF.

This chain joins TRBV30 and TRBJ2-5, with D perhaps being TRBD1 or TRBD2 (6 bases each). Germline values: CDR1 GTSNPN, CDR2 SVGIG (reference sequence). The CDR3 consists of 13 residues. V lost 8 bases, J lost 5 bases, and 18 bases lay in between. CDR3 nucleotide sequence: TGTGCCGGGGGGACCAGGGGTTGGGAGACCCAGTACTTC. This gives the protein CAGGTRGWETQYF. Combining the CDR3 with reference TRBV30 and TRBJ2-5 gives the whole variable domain SQTIHQWPATLVQPVGSPLSLECTVEGTSNPNLYWYRQAAGRGLQLLFYSVGIGQISSEVPQNLSASRPQDRQFILSSKKLLLSDSGFYLCAGGTRGWETQYFGPGTRLLVL.

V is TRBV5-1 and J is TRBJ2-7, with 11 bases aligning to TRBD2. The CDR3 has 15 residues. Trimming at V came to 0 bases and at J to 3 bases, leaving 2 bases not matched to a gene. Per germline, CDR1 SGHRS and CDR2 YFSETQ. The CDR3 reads CASSLGLAGNYEQYF. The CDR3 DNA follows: TGCGCCAGCAGCTTGGGACTAGCGGGGAACTACGAGCAGTACTTC. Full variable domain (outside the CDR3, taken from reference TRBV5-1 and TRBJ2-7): KAGVTQTPRYLIKTRGQQVTLSCSPISGHRSVSWYQQTPGQGLQFLFEYFSETQRNKGNFPGRFSGRQFSNSRSEMNVSTLELGDSALYLCASSLGLAGNYEQYFGPGTRLTVT.

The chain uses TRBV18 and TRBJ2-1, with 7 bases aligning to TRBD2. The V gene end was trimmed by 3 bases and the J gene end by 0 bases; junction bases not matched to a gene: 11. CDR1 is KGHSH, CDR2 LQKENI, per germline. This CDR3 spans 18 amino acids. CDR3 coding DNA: TGTGCCAGCTCACCCCCAACATGGCGGGGGAGCTCCTACAATGAGCAGTTCTTC. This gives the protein CASSPPTWRGSSYNEQFF.

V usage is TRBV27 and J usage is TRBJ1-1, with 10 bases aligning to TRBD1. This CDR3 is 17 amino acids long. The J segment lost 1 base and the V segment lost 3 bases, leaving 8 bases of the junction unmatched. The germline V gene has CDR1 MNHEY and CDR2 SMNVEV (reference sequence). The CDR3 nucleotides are TGTGCCAGCAGTTTTATTCGACAGGGGGCCCGGAACACTGAAGCTTTCTTT. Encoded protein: CASSFIRQGARNTEAFF.

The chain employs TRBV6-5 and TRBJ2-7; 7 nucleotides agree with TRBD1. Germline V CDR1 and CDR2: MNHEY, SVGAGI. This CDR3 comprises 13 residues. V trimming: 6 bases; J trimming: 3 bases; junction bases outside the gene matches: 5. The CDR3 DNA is TGTGCCAGCAGCCAGGGACAGTACTACGAGCAGTACTTC. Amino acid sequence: CASSQGQYYEQYF.

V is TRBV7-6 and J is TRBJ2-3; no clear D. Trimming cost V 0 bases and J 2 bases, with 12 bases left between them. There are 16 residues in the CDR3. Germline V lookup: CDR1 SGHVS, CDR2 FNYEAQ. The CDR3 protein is CASSLAYSGFTDTQYF. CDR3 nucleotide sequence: TGTGCCAGCAGCTTAGCGTACAGTGGATTCACAGATACGCAGTATTTT.

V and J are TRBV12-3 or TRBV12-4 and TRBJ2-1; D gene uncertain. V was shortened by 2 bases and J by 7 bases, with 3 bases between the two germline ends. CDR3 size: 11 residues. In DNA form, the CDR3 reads TGTGCCAGCAGTTTAACTAATGAGCAGTTCTTC. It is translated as CASSLTNEQFF.

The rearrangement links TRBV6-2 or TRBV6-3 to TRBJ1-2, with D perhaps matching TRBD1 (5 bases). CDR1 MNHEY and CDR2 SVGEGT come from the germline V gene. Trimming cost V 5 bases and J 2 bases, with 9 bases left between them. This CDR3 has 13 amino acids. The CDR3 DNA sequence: TGTGCCAGCAGTAACGACAGAAACTATGGCTACACCTTC. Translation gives CASSNDRNYGYTF.

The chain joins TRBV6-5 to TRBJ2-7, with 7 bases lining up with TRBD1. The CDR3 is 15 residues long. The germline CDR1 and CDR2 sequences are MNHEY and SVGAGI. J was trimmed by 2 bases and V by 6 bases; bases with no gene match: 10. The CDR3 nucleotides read TGTGCCAGCAGCCCGACAGGGCCCTTAACCTACGAGCAGTACTTC. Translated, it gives CASSPTGPLTYEQYF.

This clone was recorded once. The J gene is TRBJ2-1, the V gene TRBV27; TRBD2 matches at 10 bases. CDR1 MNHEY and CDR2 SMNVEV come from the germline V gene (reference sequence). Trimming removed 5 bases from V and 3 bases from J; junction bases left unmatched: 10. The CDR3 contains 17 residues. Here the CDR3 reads CASSLTRLAGYYNEQFF. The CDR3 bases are TGTGCCAGCAGTCTAACTCGACTAGCGGGTTACTACAATGAGCAGTTCTTC.

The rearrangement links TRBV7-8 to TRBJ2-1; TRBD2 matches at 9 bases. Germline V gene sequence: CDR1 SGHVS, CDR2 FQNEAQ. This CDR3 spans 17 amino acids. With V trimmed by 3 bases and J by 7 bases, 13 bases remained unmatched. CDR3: CASSFPRVGTSRNEQFF. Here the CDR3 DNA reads TGTGCCAGCAGCTTCCCGAGGGTGGGGACTAGCCGGAATGAGCAGTTCTTC.

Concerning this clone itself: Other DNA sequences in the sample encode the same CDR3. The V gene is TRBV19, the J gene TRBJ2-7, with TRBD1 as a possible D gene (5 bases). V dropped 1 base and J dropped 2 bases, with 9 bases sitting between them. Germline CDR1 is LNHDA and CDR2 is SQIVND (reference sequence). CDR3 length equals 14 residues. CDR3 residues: CASSIGAGTYEQYF. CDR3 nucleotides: TGTGCCAGTAGTATAGGGGCAGGGACCTACGAGCAGTACTTC.

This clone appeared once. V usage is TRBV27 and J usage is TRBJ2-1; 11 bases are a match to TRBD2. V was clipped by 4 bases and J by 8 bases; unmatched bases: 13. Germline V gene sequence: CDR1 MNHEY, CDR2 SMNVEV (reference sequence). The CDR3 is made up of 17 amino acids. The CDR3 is CASSSRLAGKVKDEQFF. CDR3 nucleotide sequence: TGTGCCAGCAGTTCCCGACTAGCGGGAAAGGTGAAAGATGAGCAGTTCTTC.

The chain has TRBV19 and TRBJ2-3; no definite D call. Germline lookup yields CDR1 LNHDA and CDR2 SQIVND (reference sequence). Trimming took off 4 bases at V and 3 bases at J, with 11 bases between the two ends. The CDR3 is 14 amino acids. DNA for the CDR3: TGTGCCAGTAGTAATCAGGTCCCAACAGATACGCAGTATTTT. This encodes CASSNQVPTDTQYF.

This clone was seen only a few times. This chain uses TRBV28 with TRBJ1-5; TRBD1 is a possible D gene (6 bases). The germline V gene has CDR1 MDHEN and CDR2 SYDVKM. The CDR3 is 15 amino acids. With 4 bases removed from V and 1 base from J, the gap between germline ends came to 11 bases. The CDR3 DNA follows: TGTGCCAGCAGTTATACAGGGTTCAGCAATCAGCCCCAGCATTTT. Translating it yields CASSYTGFSNQPQHF.

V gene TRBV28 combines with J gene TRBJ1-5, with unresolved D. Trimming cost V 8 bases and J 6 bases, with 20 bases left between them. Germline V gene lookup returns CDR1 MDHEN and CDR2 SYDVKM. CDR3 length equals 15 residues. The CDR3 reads CASLNGGVDTQPQHF. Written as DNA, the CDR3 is TGTGCCAGCCTCAACGGCGGGGTGGATACTCAGCCCCAGCATTTT.

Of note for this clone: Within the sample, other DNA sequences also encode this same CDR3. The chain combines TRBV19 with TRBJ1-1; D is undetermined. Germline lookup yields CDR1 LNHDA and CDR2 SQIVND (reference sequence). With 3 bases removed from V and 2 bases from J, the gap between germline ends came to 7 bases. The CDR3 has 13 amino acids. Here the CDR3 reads CASSITTNTEAFF. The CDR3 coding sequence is TGTGCCAGTAGTATCACGACAAACACTGAAGCTTTCTTT.

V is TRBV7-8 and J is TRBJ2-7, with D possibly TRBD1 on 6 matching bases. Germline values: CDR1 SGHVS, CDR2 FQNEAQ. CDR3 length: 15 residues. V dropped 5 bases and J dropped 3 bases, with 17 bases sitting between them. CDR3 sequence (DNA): TGTGCCAGCAGCCGCTTGGCAGGGGAGAACTACGAGCAGTACTTC. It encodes CASSRLAGENYEQYF.

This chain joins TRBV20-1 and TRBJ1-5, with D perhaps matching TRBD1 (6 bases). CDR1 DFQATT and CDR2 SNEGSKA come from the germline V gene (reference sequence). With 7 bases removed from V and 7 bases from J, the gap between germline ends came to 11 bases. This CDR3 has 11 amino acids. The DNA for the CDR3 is TGCAGTGTTAAGGGGGGGCAGCCCCAGCATTTT. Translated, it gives CSVKGGQPQHF.

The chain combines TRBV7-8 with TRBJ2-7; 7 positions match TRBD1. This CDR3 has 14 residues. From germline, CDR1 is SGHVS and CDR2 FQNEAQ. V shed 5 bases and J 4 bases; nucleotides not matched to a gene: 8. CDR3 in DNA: TGTGCCAGCAGCCCCCGGGACAGAGATTACGAGCAGTACTTC. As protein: CASSPRDRDYEQYF.

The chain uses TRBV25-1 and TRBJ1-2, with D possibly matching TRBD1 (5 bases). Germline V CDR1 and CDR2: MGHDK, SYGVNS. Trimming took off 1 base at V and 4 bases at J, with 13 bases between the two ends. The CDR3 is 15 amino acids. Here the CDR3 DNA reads TGTGCCAGCAGTGAATGGTCGGGGGAGGTCTATGGCTACACCTTC. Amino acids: CASSEWSGEVYGYTF.

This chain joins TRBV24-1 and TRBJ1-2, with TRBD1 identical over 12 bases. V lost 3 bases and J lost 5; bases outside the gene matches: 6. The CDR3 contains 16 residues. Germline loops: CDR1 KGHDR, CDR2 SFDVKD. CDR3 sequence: CATSDPGTGGQYGYTF. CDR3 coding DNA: TGTGCCACCAGTGATCCCGGGACAGGGGGCCAGTATGGCTACACCTTC.

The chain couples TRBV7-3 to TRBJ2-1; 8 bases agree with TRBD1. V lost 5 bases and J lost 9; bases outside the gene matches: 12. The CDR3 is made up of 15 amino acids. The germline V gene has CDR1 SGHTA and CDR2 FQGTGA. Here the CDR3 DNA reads TGTGCCAGCAGCGCCTCCCGCAGGGGGCTGGGTGAGCAGTTCTTC. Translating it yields CASSASRRGLGEQFF. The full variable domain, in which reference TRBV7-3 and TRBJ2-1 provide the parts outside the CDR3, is GAGVSQTPSNKVTEKGKYVELRCDPISGHTALYWYRQSLGQGPEFLIYFQGTGAADDSGLPNDRFFAVRPEGSVSTLKIQRTERGDSAVYLCASSASRRGLGEQFFGPGTRLTVL.